This entry features one TCR beta chain sequence. The data belong to a study of T cell responses to AZD1222 COVID-19 vaccine. TCRdb keeps only in-frame clones here, not all; method: immunoSEQ multiplex PCR. The sample consists of more than 95,000 clones, 88% of them appearing once. The sequence was obtained from an adult in good health. The input for sequencing was peripheral blood, taken on day 0 of AZD1222 vaccination.

The CDR3 region is CASSPVQGAHEQYF. The CDR3 DNA is TGTGCCAGCTCACCAGTCCAGGGGGCCCACGAGCAGTACTTC. The J gene is TRBJ2-7, the V gene TRBV18; 8 positions agree with TRBD1. V trimming: 2 bases; J trimming: 5 bases; junction bases outside the gene matches: 5. CDR1 KGHSH and CDR2 LQKENI come from the germline V gene. The CDR3 runs to 14 residues.